The text below deals with one TCR beta chain. What it binds is unknown. The data are from a study of vaccination and CD4 T cells after COVID-19. Treatment of the sample: approximately nine-day PBMC culture with coronavirus spike peptide pools or control peptides (ViraFEST assay). The unexposed donor's CD4+ T cells were collected before the COVID-19 pandemic (2011-2018). Per well, 2 million to 2.5 million PBMCs were cultured in the presence of about 10 IU/ml IL-2 and around 11 ug/ml peptide pools. CD4+ T cells from unexposed donors were probed, cells permitting, with SARS-CoV-2 S/N and four cold-coronavirus spikes. The Oncomine TCR Beta short-read assay sequenced DNA from cultured CD4+ T cells. The authors extracted genomic DNA from cultured CD4+ T cells. TCRdb used MiXCR to reprocess the PCR reads, holding one entry per CDR3 protein. The table shows approximately 6,000 distinct CDR3 sequences, with around 42% occurring only once.

Trimming cost V 2 bases and J 9 bases, with 11 bases left between them. The CDR3 consists of 14 residues. This chain uses TRBV12-3 or TRBV12-4 with TRBJ1-6, with unresolved D. Sequenced material: CD4+ T cells from blood, cultured in vitro. The source of this sequence is a human donor in good health. This CDR3 is CASSLRVVRSPLHF. Written as DNA, the CDR3 is TGTGCCAGCAGTTTAAGGGTAGTACGTTCACCCCTCCACTTT.